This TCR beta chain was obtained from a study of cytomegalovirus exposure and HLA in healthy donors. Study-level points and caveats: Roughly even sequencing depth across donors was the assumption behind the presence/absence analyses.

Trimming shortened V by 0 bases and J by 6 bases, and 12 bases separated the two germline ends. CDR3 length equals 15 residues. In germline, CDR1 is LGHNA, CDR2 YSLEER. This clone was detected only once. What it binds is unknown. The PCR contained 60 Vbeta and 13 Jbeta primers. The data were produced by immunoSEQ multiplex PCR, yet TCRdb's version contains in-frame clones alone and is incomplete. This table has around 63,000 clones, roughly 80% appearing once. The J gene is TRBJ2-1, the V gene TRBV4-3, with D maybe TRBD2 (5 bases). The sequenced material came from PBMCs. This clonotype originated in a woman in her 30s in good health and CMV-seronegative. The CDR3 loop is CASSQDRLASNEQFF. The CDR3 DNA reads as TGCGCCAGCAGCCAAGACCGGCTAGCTTCCAATGAGCAGTTCTTC.